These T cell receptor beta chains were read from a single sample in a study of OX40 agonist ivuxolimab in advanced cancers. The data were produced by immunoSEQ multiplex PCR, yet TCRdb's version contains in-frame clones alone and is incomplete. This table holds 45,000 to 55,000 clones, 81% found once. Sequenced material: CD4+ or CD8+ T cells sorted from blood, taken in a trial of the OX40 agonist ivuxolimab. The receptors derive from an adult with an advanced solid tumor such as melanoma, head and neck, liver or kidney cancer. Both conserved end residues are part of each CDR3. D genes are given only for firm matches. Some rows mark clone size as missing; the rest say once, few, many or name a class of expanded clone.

CDR3 DNA: TGTGCCAGCAGCGTAACAGCGGGAGGGTTAGATACGCAGTATTTT
CDR3 protein: CASSVTAGGLDTQYF
V gene: TRBV9
clone size: .
D gene: TRBD2
J gene: TRBJ2-3

CDR3 DNA: TGTGCCAGCAGTGGTGGTTACGGTATTTTGGACTATGGCTACACCTTC
CDR3 protein: CASSGGYGILDYGYTF
V gene: TRBV25-1
clone size: .
D gene: .
J gene: TRBJ1-2

CDR3 DNA: TGCGCCAGCAGCCAAGATCGGCCTAGCGGAGCGGGTTACGAGCAGTACTTC
CDR3 protein: CASSQDRPSGAGYEQYF
V gene: TRBV4-1
clone size: .
D gene: TRBD2
J gene: TRBJ2-7

CDR3 DNA: TGTGCCAGCAGTGGCAGGGAAACCTACAATGAGCAGTTCTTC
CDR3 protein: CASSGRETYNEQFF
V gene: TRBV28
clone size: .
D gene: .
J gene: TRBJ2-1

CDR3 DNA: TGTGCCAGCAGCTTAGCCAGGGGGCCCATGAACACTGAAGCTTTCTTT
CDR3 protein: CASSLARGPMNTEAFF
V gene: TRBV7-2
clone size: .
D gene: TRBD1
J gene: TRBJ1-1

CDR3 DNA: TGTGCCAGCAGTCCGCTGACAGGGGGCACTGAAGCTTTCTTT
CDR3 protein: CASSPLTGGTEAFF
V gene: TRBV5-6
clone size: .
D gene: TRBD1
J gene: TRBJ1-1

CDR3 DNA: TGTGCCAGCAGCTTGGCCGCGGAACGTATGAACACTGAAGCTTTCTTT
CDR3 protein: CASSLAAERMNTEAFF
V gene: TRBV5-1
clone size: few
D gene: .
J gene: TRBJ1-1

CDR3 DNA: TGTGCCAGCAGTTACGCAGGGGACTCTGGAAACACCATATATTTT
CDR3 protein: CASSYAGDSGNTIYF
V gene: TRBV6-5
clone size: few
D gene: .
J gene: TRBJ1-3

CDR3 DNA: TGTGCCAGCAGCTCCTGGGAGGCGGGAAACACCATATATTTT
CDR3 protein: CASSSWEAGNTIYF
V gene: TRBV11-2
clone size: .
D gene: .
J gene: TRBJ1-3

CDR3 DNA: TGTGCCAGCAGTTACCGGCTAGCGGGGACCGGGGAGCTGTTTTTT
CDR3 protein: CASSYRLAGTGELFF
V gene: TRBV28
clone size: .
D gene: TRBD2
J gene: TRBJ2-2

CDR3 DNA: TGTGCCAGTAGTATTTTGCGGGACACCGGGGAGCTGTTTTTT
CDR3 protein: CASSILRDTGELFF
V gene: TRBV19
clone size: .
D gene: .
J gene: TRBJ2-2

CDR3 DNA: TGTGCCAGCAGTGCAGGGATTCCAACTGAAGCTTTCTTT
CDR3 protein: CASSAGIPTEAFF
V gene: TRBV7-8
clone size: medium-sized
D gene: .
J gene: TRBJ1-1

CDR3 DNA: TGTGCCAGTAGTCCGGGACAGAAGGCTCAAGAGACCCAGTACTTC
CDR3 protein: CASSPGQKAQETQYF
V gene: TRBV19
clone size: once
D gene: TRBD1
J gene: TRBJ2-5

CDR3 DNA: TGTGCCAGCAGGGATGGGCCCGGGGATCCCGGGGAGCTGTTTTTT
CDR3 protein: CASRDGPGDPGELFF
V gene: TRBV2
clone size: .
D gene: .
J gene: TRBJ2-2

CDR3 DNA: TGTGCCAGTCAGGTGGGAGCTGAGCAGTTCTTC
CDR3 protein: CASQVGAEQFF
V gene: TRBV6-6
clone size: .
D gene: .
J gene: TRBJ2-1

CDR3 DNA: TGTGCCAGCAGCTTAGAGCTCAGCACAGATACGCAGTATTTT
CDR3 protein: CASSLELSTDTQYF
V gene: TRBV11-2
clone size: .
D gene: .
J gene: TRBJ2-3

CDR3 DNA: TGTGCCAGCAGCTTGGGTCAGGAAGCTTTCTTT
CDR3 protein: CASSLGQEAFF
V gene: TRBV5-5
clone size: once
D gene: .
J gene: TRBJ1-1

CDR3 DNA: TGTGCCAGCAGCCAAGAATCTTCGGCGGGAGGAGGAGATACGCAGTATTTT
CDR3 protein: CASSQESSAGGGDTQYF
V gene: TRBV4-2
clone size: .
D gene: TRBD2
J gene: TRBJ2-3

CDR3 DNA: TGCGCCAGCAGACTCCGGGACAGCAACAATCAGCCCCAGCATTTT
CDR3 protein: CASRLRDSNNQPQHF
V gene: TRBV4-1
clone size: .
D gene: TRBD1
J gene: TRBJ1-5

CDR3 DNA: TGTGCCAGCAGTTACTCTAAGGGGGACACTGAAGCTTTCTTT
CDR3 protein: CASSYSKGDTEAFF
V gene: TRBV6-5
clone size: once
D gene: .
J gene: TRBJ1-1

CDR3 DNA: TGTGCCAGCAGCTTACCTTCCGCCCCCCACGAGCAGTACTTC
CDR3 protein: CASSLPSAPHEQYF
V gene: TRBV11-3
clone size: .
D gene: .
J gene: TRBJ2-7

CDR3 DNA: TGCGCCAGCAGCCAAGTGGGTTTGAGCACTGAAGCTTTCTTT
CDR3 protein: CASSQVGLSTEAFF
V gene: TRBV4-1
clone size: .
D gene: .
J gene: TRBJ1-1

CDR3 DNA: TGTGCCAGCAGGTATACTAGCGGGGGGATCAATGAGCAGTTCTTC
CDR3 protein: CASRYTSGGINEQFF
V gene: TRBV7-8
clone size: .
D gene: TRBD2
J gene: TRBJ2-1

CDR3 DNA: TGTGCCAGTACCCGTGCCGGGAGCGGCGAGCCCTCTGGTCAGCCCCAGCATTTT
CDR3 protein: CASTRAGSGEPSGQPQHF
V gene: TRBV19
clone size: .
D gene: .
J gene: TRBJ1-5

CDR3 DNA: TGTGCCAGCAGCCAAGATGTGCCAGGACCACTTGAGCAGTTCTTC
CDR3 protein: CASSQDVPGPLEQFF
V gene: TRBV14
clone size: .
D gene: .
J gene: TRBJ2-1

CDR3 DNA: TGTGCCAGCAGTTTACGCGGGAGGCCCACAGATACGCAGTATTTT
CDR3 protein: CASSLRGRPTDTQYF
V gene: TRBV27
clone size: .
D gene: TRBD2
J gene: TRBJ2-3

CDR3 DNA: TGTGCCAGCAGGAGGAGAGGCTACACCTTC
CDR3 protein: CASRRRGYTF
V gene: TRBV2
clone size: few
D gene: .
J gene: TRBJ1-2

CDR3 DNA: TGTGCCAGCAGCGTCAACACCGGGGAGCTGTTTTTT
CDR3 protein: CASSVNTGELFF
V gene: TRBV9
clone size: .
D gene: .
J gene: TRBJ2-2

CDR3 DNA: TGTGCCAGCAGCTCACCAGGGAGCTCCTACGAGCAGTACTTC
CDR3 protein: CASSSPGSSYEQYF
V gene: TRBV7-2
clone size: .
D gene: .
J gene: TRBJ2-7

CDR3 DNA: TGTGCCAGCAGTATGGGATACACTGAAGCTTTCTTT
CDR3 protein: CASSMGYTEAFF
V gene: TRBV6-1
clone size: .
D gene: .
J gene: TRBJ1-1

CDR3 DNA: TGCGCCAGCAGCCAAATCGGGGTTCATGGGGTGAACACCGGGGAGCTGTTTTTT
CDR3 protein: CASSQIGVHGVNTGELFF
V gene: TRBV4-3
clone size: .
D gene: .
J gene: TRBJ2-2

CDR3 DNA: TGTGCCAGCACGGCAGTACGTTACAATGAGCAGTTCTTC
CDR3 protein: CASTAVRYNEQFF
V gene: TRBV28
clone size: .
D gene: .
J gene: TRBJ2-1

CDR3 DNA: TGCGCCAGTATGGATTTAGGCTACGAGCAGTACTTC
CDR3 protein: CASMDLGYEQYF
V gene: TRBV10-2
clone size: .
D gene: .
J gene: TRBJ2-7

CDR3 DNA: TGTGCCAGCAGTTTCGGGGGGCGCACAGATACGCAGTATTTT
CDR3 protein: CASSFGGRTDTQYF
V gene: TRBV28
clone size: .
D gene: .
J gene: TRBJ2-3

CDR3 DNA: TGTGCCAGCAGTTTATTCCCAGGGGGTACAGGGCTTGACAACTATGGCTACACCTTC
CDR3 protein: CASSLFPGGTGLDNYGYTF
V gene: TRBV28
clone size: .
D gene: TRBD1
J gene: TRBJ1-2

CDR3 DNA: TGTGCCAGCAGCTTTGGGGGGACAGATACGCAGTATTTT
CDR3 protein: CASSFGGTDTQYF
V gene: TRBV7-9
clone size: .
D gene: .
J gene: TRBJ2-3

CDR3 DNA: TGTGCCAGCAGCGCAGGACAGGGGGGCACTGAAGCTTTCTTT
CDR3 protein: CASSAGQGGTEAFF
V gene: TRBV2
clone size: .
D gene: TRBD1
J gene: TRBJ1-1

CDR3 DNA: TGTGCCAGCAGCTTAACGCCGGGAGGGAACGAGCAGTACTTC
CDR3 protein: CASSLTPGGNEQYF
V gene: TRBV7-6
clone size: .
D gene: TRBD2
J gene: TRBJ2-7

CDR3 DNA: TGTGCCAGCAGCTTGACAGGGGGATCCAATGAGCAGTTCTTC
CDR3 protein: CASSLTGGSNEQFF
V gene: TRBV28
clone size: .
D gene: TRBD1
J gene: TRBJ2-1

CDR3 DNA: TGTGCCAGCAGAAATGTCGGGGACATTCAGTACTTC
CDR3 protein: CASRNVGDIQYF
V gene: TRBV6-5
clone size: .
D gene: .
J gene: TRBJ2-4

CDR3 DNA: TGTGCCAGCAGTTACGGGCCCACAGATACGCAGTATTTT
CDR3 protein: CASSYGPTDTQYF
V gene: TRBV6-5
clone size: .
D gene: .
J gene: TRBJ2-3

CDR3 DNA: TGTGCCAGCAGCGCCTGGGGGGAAGAGACCCAGTACTTC
CDR3 protein: CASSAWGEETQYF
V gene: TRBV9
clone size: .
D gene: .
J gene: TRBJ2-5

CDR3 DNA: TGTGCCAGCAGTACTCCAGGGCCCGACCTCCTAGCCAAAAACATTCAGTACTTC
CDR3 protein: CASSTPGPDLLAKNIQYF
V gene: TRBV2
clone size: .
D gene: .
J gene: TRBJ2-4

CDR3 DNA: TGTGCCAGCGTGCGGGGACAGGGCACCGGGGAGCTGTTTTTT
CDR3 protein: CASVRGQGTGELFF
V gene: TRBV2
clone size: .
D gene: TRBD1
J gene: TRBJ2-2

CDR3 DNA: TGTGCCAGCAGCTCAAATAACTACGAGCAGTACTTC
CDR3 protein: CASSSNNYEQYF
V gene: TRBV5-4
clone size: .
D gene: .
J gene: TRBJ2-7

CDR3 DNA: TGTGCCAGCGTGCTAGGGCCCTGGGATGGCTACACCTTC
CDR3 protein: CASVLGPWDGYTF
V gene: TRBV28
clone size: .
D gene: .
J gene: TRBJ1-2

CDR3 DNA: TGTGCCAGCACCCCCTTTAGAGACCAGAACACTGAAGCTTTCTTT
CDR3 protein: CASTPFRDQNTEAFF
V gene: TRBV9
clone size: .
D gene: .
J gene: TRBJ1-1

CDR3 DNA: TGTGCCAGCAGCTTGGATACTCTTGAGGCAGAGACCCAGTACTTC
CDR3 protein: CASSLDTLEAETQYF
V gene: TRBV5-4
clone size: .
D gene: .
J gene: TRBJ2-5